This T cell receptor (beta chain) was recorded in a study of T cell repertoires in cytomegalovirus infection (dated by TCRdb to between 2018 and 2021). Regarding the study in general: The peptide stimulations were aimed at well-studied HLA-B-restricted epitopes as well as recently identified HLA-C-restricted CMV epitopes, whose presentation resists viral immunomodulation. Because public TCR beta signatures pointed to carriage of CMV infection together with the matching HLA type, the HLA type of each donor mattered for the analysis.

Taken with the paper, the label for treatment or condition translates to: in vitro stimulation with specific CMV peptide epitopes to enrich CMV-specific T cells. Based on the germline V gene, the CDR1 and CDR2 sequences are SGHRS and YFSETQ. The CDR3 has 14 amino acids, counting the end cysteine and phenylalanine. Only the CDR3 region is kept as DNA, spanning 42 bases read in frame from base 1. Trimming accounts for 4 bases at V and 2 bases at J, while the number of junction bases matched to no gene is 5. Overall results and qualifications from the work: In the ex vivo response, HLA-C-restricted CMV-specific TCR beta clonotypes were dominant, and in two of eight donors the single most frequent clonotype came from this HLA-C-restricted group. In both this cohort and an independent cohort of some 380 donors, the cumulative frequency of public TCR beta family members distinguished carriers of CMV infection plus the relevant HLA type.

TCRdb lists the instrument as Illumina HiSeq 1500. Using fastp at Q25 and MiXCR, TCRdb reprocessed the public reads and kept productive beta chains. Rows are combined by CDR3 protein, so each entry shows the most common genes and DNA. The sample contains approximately 590,000 distinct CDR3 sequences, about 39% of them found a single time. The ten largest account for 48% of the sample. A note on this clonotype: What this receptor recognizes is not known. No clone much larger than this one lies a single base away; base qualities are absent.

Material: cultured PBMCs, obtained from culture after CMV antigen stimulation. The receptor's source is a human donor in good health (CMV status not recorded). Some clones in this sample may be carry-over from other donors' samples. The chain is made from TRBV5-1 and TRBJ2-7, and 8 junction bases match TRBD1. Read as DNA, the sequence is TGCGCCAGCAGCGAAATGACAGGGGCCTACGAGCAGTACTTC. This sequence encodes CASSEMTGAYEQYF.